This is a list of T cell receptor beta chains from one sample in a study of CD8 T cells in Susac syndrome. TCRdb used MiXCR to reprocess the immunoSEQ multiplex PCR reads, holding one entry per CDR3 protein. There are approximately 100,000 distinct CDR3 sequences in the sample; just under 95% occur only once, and roughly 0.12% lies in the top ten. Input material: CD8+ T cells from PBMCs. These receptors all come from a human donor in good health. CDR3s include the opening cysteine and the closing phenylalanine or tryptophan. Each record gives: J gene, V gene, D gene, clone size, CDR3 DNA, CDR3 protein. The D gene is left open where the match is weak. Rows give clone size only sometimes, using once, few, many, or a class for an expanded clone.

j_call: TRBJ2-5; v_call: TRBV6-4; d_call: .; clone_size: .; cdr3_nt: TGTGCCAGCAGTGTGGGACTTCAAGAGACCCAGTACTTC; cdr3_aa: CASSVGLQETQYF
j_call: TRBJ1-4; v_call: TRBV7-6; d_call: .; clone_size: .; cdr3_nt: TGTGCCAGCAGCTTAGGCACCCTCGGTGGTGAAAAACTGTTTTTT; cdr3_aa: CASSLGTLGGEKLFF
j_call: TRBJ2-7; v_call: TRBV7-2; d_call: TRBD1; clone_size: few; cdr3_nt: TGTGCCAGCAGCCCCGGACAGGGGGCAGGCGAGCAGTACTTC; cdr3_aa: CASSPGQGAGEQYF
j_call: TRBJ1-1; v_call: TRBV15; d_call: TRBD1; clone_size: .; cdr3_nt: TGTGCCACCAGCAGAGTACAGGGGAGGAGGAGTCGGAACACTGAAGCTTTCTTT; cdr3_aa: CATSRVQGRRSRNTEAFF
j_call: TRBJ2-3; v_call: TRBV24-1; d_call: .; clone_size: .; cdr3_nt: TGTGCCACCGGTGATAATGGAGTTTCCACAGATACGCAGTATTTT; cdr3_aa: CATGDNGVSTDTQYF
j_call: TRBJ1-1; v_call: TRBV29-1; d_call: TRBD1; clone_size: .; cdr3_nt: TGCAGCGTTAGGGCCGGGACAGTGAACACTGAAGCTTTCTTT; cdr3_aa: CSVRAGTVNTEAFF
j_call: TRBJ2-1; v_call: TRBV24-1; d_call: TRBD2; clone_size: .; cdr3_nt: TGTGCCACCAGTGACCCTACTAGCGCCAAGCAGTTCTTC; cdr3_aa: CATSDPTSAKQFF
j_call: TRBJ2-7; v_call: TRBV4-3; d_call: .; clone_size: .; cdr3_nt: TGCGCCAGCAGCCAAGGCCGAGGCAACGAGCAGTACTTC; cdr3_aa: CASSQGRGNEQYF
j_call: TRBJ2-1; v_call: TRBV20-1; d_call: .; clone_size: .; cdr3_nt: TGCAGGGCAGTGGGGGGGCCGAATGAGCAGTTCTTC; cdr3_aa: CRAVGGPNEQFF
j_call: TRBJ2-7; v_call: TRBV20-1; d_call: TRBD1; clone_size: .; cdr3_nt: TGCAGTGCTAGCCCGGGGACAGGAGTATCCTACGAGCAGTACTTC; cdr3_aa: CSASPGTGVSYEQYF
j_call: TRBJ1-3; v_call: TRBV18; d_call: TRBD1; clone_size: .; cdr3_nt: TGTGCCAGCTCACCAAGCACGGGACAGGGGATTGGCTTATCTGGAAACACCATATATTTT; cdr3_aa: CASSPSTGQGIGLSGNTIYF
j_call: TRBJ1-2; v_call: TRBV6-6; d_call: .; clone_size: .; cdr3_nt: TGTGCCAGCACGGAGGGTGACTATGGCTACACCTTC; cdr3_aa: CASTEGDYGYTF
j_call: TRBJ2-1; v_call: TRBV7-3; d_call: TRBD2; clone_size: .; cdr3_nt: TGTGCCAGCAGCCCTCGTTCTAGCGGGAGTGGTGAGCAGTTCTTC; cdr3_aa: CASSPRSSGSGEQFF
j_call: TRBJ2-3; v_call: TRBV2; d_call: .; clone_size: .; cdr3_nt: TGTGCCAGCGGTGGCCTCCGCACAGATACGCAGTATTTT; cdr3_aa: CASGGLRTDTQYF
j_call: TRBJ2-7; v_call: TRBV18; d_call: .; clone_size: .; cdr3_nt: TGTGCCAGCTCACCGGGAAGCTCCTACGAGCAGTACTTC; cdr3_aa: CASSPGSSYEQYF
j_call: TRBJ2-2; v_call: TRBV4-3; d_call: .; clone_size: .; cdr3_nt: TGCGCCAGCAGCCAAGAGTCTCCAGGCCCTACCGGGGAGCTGTTTTTT; cdr3_aa: CASSQESPGPTGELFF
j_call: TRBJ2-3; v_call: TRBV2; d_call: .; clone_size: .; cdr3_nt: TGTGCCAGCAGTGTTATGGAGCCAGATACGCAGTATTTT; cdr3_aa: CASSVMEPDTQYF
j_call: TRBJ2-1; v_call: TRBV5-1; d_call: TRBD2; clone_size: once; cdr3_nt: TGCGCCAGCAGCTTGGCCTCTAGCGGGATTGTCGGGCGGGATGAGCAGTTCTTC; cdr3_aa: CASSLASSGIVGRDEQFF
j_call: TRBJ2-2; v_call: TRBV2; d_call: .; clone_size: .; cdr3_nt: TGTGCCAGCAGTGGGACAGAGAACACCGGGGAGCTGTTTTTT; cdr3_aa: CASSGTENTGELFF
j_call: TRBJ2-1; v_call: TRBV20-1; d_call: TRBD1; clone_size: once; cdr3_nt: TGCAGTGCTAGGCCGATAGGGACAGGGATTTACAATGAGCAGTTCTTC; cdr3_aa: CSARPIGTGIYNEQFF
j_call: TRBJ1-1; v_call: TRBV9; d_call: .; clone_size: .; cdr3_nt: TGTGCCAGCAGCGTAGGACCGCAAGGCACTGAAGCTTTCTTT; cdr3_aa: CASSVGPQGTEAFF
j_call: TRBJ2-1; v_call: TRBV9; d_call: .; clone_size: .; cdr3_nt: TGTGCCAGCAACCCTACGGGAGAAATTGAGCAGTTCTTC; cdr3_aa: CASNPTGEIEQFF
j_call: TRBJ2-2; v_call: TRBV5-4; d_call: .; clone_size: once; cdr3_nt: TGTGCCAGCAGCTTGGGAGGGGAGTGGAGCGGGGAGCTGTTTTTT; cdr3_aa: CASSLGGEWSGELFF
j_call: TRBJ2-1; v_call: TRBV7-9; d_call: .; clone_size: .; cdr3_nt: TGTGCCAGCAGTTTCAGGGTCAATGAGCAGTTCTTC; cdr3_aa: CASSFRVNEQFF
j_call: TRBJ2-7; v_call: TRBV2; d_call: TRBD1; clone_size: .; cdr3_nt: TGTGCCATCGTTATCGGACAGGGATCGGGCGAGCAGTACTTC; cdr3_aa: CAIVIGQGSGEQYF
j_call: TRBJ2-2; v_call: TRBV5-1; d_call: .; clone_size: .; cdr3_nt: TGCGCCAGCAGCTTGACAGATACCGGGGAGCTGTTTTTT; cdr3_aa: CASSLTDTGELFF
j_call: TRBJ1-2; v_call: TRBV20-1; d_call: .; clone_size: .; cdr3_nt: TGCAGTGCCAGAGGTTCTAGGGTTGGACAGTCCAACTATGGCTACACCTTC; cdr3_aa: CSARGSRVGQSNYGYTF
j_call: TRBJ1-5; v_call: TRBV20-1; d_call: .; clone_size: .; cdr3_nt: TGCAGTGCTAGCAGTTTTCCCCTTAGCAATCAGCCCCAGCATTTT; cdr3_aa: CSASSFPLSNQPQHF
j_call: TRBJ1-2; v_call: TRBV29-1; d_call: .; clone_size: .; cdr3_nt: TGCAGCGCTCGACAGGACAGCTATGGCTACACCTTC; cdr3_aa: CSARQDSYGYTF
j_call: TRBJ2-7; v_call: TRBV20-1; d_call: TRBD2; clone_size: .; cdr3_nt: TGCAGTGCTCCCCCGACTAGCGGGAGGGCCGGGCAGTACTTC; cdr3_aa: CSAPPTSGRAGQYF
j_call: TRBJ2-3; v_call: TRBV20-1; d_call: .; clone_size: once; cdr3_nt: TGCAGTGCTAGAGAGGCTATAGACAGACGCACAGATACGCAGTATTTT; cdr3_aa: CSAREAIDRRTDTQYF
j_call: TRBJ2-5; v_call: TRBV7-2; d_call: .; clone_size: .; cdr3_nt: TGTGCCAGCAGCTCCCTAGGGGTGGGCGAGACCCAGTACTTC; cdr3_aa: CASSSLGVGETQYF
j_call: TRBJ1-1; v_call: TRBV5-1; d_call: .; clone_size: .; cdr3_nt: TGCGCCAGCAGCACGAACGGCGCTGAAGCTTTCTTT; cdr3_aa: CASSTNGAEAFF
j_call: TRBJ2-7; v_call: TRBV2; d_call: .; clone_size: once; cdr3_nt: TGTGCCAGCGGAGGGTACTACGAGCAGTACTTC; cdr3_aa: CASGGYYEQYF
j_call: TRBJ2-7; v_call: TRBV30; d_call: .; clone_size: .; cdr3_nt: TGTGCCTGGAGTGGGGTAACGCGTCGGGCCTCCTACGAGCAGTACTTC; cdr3_aa: CAWSGVTRRASYEQYF
j_call: TRBJ2-1; v_call: TRBV7-8; d_call: .; clone_size: .; cdr3_nt: TGTGCCAGCAGCTTATTTCGAGTACCCGCCTACAATGAGCAGTTCTTC; cdr3_aa: CASSLFRVPAYNEQFF
j_call: TRBJ1-2; v_call: TRBV7-8; d_call: .; clone_size: .; cdr3_nt: TGTGCCAGCGCAGAAGAGTATGGTACGGACTATGGCTACACCTTC; cdr3_aa: CASAEEYGTDYGYTF
j_call: TRBJ1-2; v_call: TRBV5-1; d_call: .; clone_size: .; cdr3_nt: TGCGCCAGCAGCTTGAAATTGACGACAGCTAACTATGGCTACACCTTC; cdr3_aa: CASSLKLTTANYGYTF
j_call: TRBJ1-3; v_call: TRBV6-5; d_call: TRBD1; clone_size: .; cdr3_nt: TGTGCCAGCAGTTCAGACAGGGGGCAGCGCTCTGGAAACACCATATATTTT; cdr3_aa: CASSSDRGQRSGNTIYF
j_call: TRBJ1-2; v_call: TRBV28; d_call: .; clone_size: .; cdr3_nt: TGTGCCAGCAGTTTAACTGAGCCGCACTATGGCTACACCTTC; cdr3_aa: CASSLTEPHYGYTF
j_call: TRBJ2-7; v_call: TRBV19; d_call: TRBD1; clone_size: .; cdr3_nt: TGTGCCAGTATTAATTCCGGGACAGGGTCCTACGAGCAGTACTTC; cdr3_aa: CASINSGTGSYEQYF
j_call: TRBJ2-1; v_call: TRBV7-2; d_call: TRBD2; clone_size: .; cdr3_nt: TGTGCCAGCAGCTTTAGCGGGAGCGAGCAGTTCTTC; cdr3_aa: CASSFSGSEQFF
j_call: TRBJ2-7; v_call: TRBV21-1; d_call: .; clone_size: .; cdr3_nt: TGTGCCAACAGCAAAGGGGACAGGGGGCGAAACGAGCAGTACTTC; cdr3_aa: CANSKGDRGRNEQYF
j_call: TRBJ2-3; v_call: TRBV5-1; d_call: .; clone_size: .; cdr3_nt: TGCGCCAGCGCTTGGGGGAGCTCTAGCACAGATACGCAGTATTTT; cdr3_aa: CASAWGSSSTDTQYF
j_call: TRBJ2-7; v_call: TRBV20-1; d_call: .; clone_size: .; cdr3_nt: TGCAGTGCTAGTGGCGAGTACGAGCAGTACTTC; cdr3_aa: CSASGEYEQYF
j_call: TRBJ1-1; v_call: TRBV6-2/TRBV6-3; d_call: .; clone_size: .; cdr3_nt: .; cdr3_aa: CASSYYTFGAENTEAFF
j_call: TRBJ2-1; v_call: TRBV27; d_call: .; clone_size: .; cdr3_nt: TGTGCCAGCAGTTCGGTAGCGGTCTCCTACAATGAGCAGTTCTTC; cdr3_aa: CASSSVAVSYNEQFF
j_call: TRBJ2-5; v_call: TRBV5-1; d_call: .; clone_size: .; cdr3_nt: TGCGCCAGCAGCTATGATCAGGGGCGCGTTTCAGAGACCCAGTACTTC; cdr3_aa: CASSYDQGRVSETQYF
j_call: TRBJ2-7; v_call: TRBV14; d_call: .; clone_size: .; cdr3_nt: TGTGCCAGCAGCTCCCCGGACCCTAGGAGCTCCTACGAGCAGTACTTC; cdr3_aa: CASSSPDPRSSYEQYF
j_call: TRBJ1-4; v_call: TRBV6-5; d_call: .; clone_size: .; cdr3_nt: TGTGCCAGCAGTTACTCAGGACACACTAATGAAAAACTGTTTTTT; cdr3_aa: CASSYSGHTNEKLFF
j_call: TRBJ2-7; v_call: TRBV12-3/TRBV12-4; d_call: .; clone_size: .; cdr3_nt: TGTGCCAGCAGTTTAGTCGGCGAGCAGTACTTC; cdr3_aa: CASSLVGEQYF
j_call: TRBJ1-1; v_call: TRBV7-2; d_call: .; clone_size: .; cdr3_nt: TGTGCCAGCAGGTTGGACCGAACCCCTATGAACACTGAAGCTTTCTTT; cdr3_aa: CASRLDRTPMNTEAFF